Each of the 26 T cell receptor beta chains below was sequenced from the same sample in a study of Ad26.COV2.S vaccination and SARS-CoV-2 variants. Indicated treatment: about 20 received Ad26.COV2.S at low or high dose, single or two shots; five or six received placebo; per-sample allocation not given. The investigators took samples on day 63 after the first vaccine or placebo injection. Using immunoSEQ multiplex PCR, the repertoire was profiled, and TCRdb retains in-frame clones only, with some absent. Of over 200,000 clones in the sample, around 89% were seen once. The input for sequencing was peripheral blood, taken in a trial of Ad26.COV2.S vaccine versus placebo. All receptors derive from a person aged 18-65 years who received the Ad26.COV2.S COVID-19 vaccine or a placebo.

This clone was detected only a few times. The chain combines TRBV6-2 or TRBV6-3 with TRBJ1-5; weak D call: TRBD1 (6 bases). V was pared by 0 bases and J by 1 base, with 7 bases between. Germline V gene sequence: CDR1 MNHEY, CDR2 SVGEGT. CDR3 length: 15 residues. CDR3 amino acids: CASSYSTGSNQPQHF. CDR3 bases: TGTGCCAGCAGTTACTCGACAGGCAGCAATCAGCCCCAGCATTTT.

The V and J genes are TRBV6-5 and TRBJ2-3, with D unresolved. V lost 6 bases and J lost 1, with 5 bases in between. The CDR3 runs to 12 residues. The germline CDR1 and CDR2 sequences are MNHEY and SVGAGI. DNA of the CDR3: TGTGCCAGCAGCGACGGCACAGATACGCAGTATTTT. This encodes CASSDGTDTQYF.

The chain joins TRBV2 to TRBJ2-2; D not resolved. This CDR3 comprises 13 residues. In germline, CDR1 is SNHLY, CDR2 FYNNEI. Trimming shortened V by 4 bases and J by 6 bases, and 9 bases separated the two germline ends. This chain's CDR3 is CASSVTRPGELFF. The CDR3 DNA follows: TGTGCCAGCAGTGTGACTCGTCCCGGGGAGCTGTTTTTT. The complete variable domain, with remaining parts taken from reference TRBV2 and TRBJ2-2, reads EPEVTQTPSHQVTQMGQEVILRCVPISNHLYFYWYRQILGQKVEFLVSFYNNEISEKSEIFDDQFSVERPDGSNFTLKIRSTKLEDSAMYFCASSVTRPGELFFGEGSRLTVL.

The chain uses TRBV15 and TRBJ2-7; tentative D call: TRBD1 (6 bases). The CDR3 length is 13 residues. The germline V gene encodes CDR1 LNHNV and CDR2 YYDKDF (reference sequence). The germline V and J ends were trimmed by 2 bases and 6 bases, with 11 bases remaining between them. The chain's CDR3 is CATSRNSRGEQYF. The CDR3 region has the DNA TGTGCCACCAGCAGAAACAGCAGGGGCGAGCAGTACTTC.

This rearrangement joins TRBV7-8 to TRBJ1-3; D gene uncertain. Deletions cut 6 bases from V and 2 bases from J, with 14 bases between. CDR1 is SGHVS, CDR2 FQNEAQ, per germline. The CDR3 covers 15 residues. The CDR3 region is CASSPTRPPGNTIYF. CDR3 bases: TGTGCCAGCAGTCCCACCCGACCTCCTGGAAACACCATATATTTT.

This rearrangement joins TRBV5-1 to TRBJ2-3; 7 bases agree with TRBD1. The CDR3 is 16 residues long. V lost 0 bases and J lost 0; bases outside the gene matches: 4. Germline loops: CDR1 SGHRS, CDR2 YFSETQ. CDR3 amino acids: CASSLEDRSSTDTQYF. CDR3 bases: TGCGCCAGCAGCTTGGAGGACAGGAGTAGCACAGATACGCAGTATTTT.

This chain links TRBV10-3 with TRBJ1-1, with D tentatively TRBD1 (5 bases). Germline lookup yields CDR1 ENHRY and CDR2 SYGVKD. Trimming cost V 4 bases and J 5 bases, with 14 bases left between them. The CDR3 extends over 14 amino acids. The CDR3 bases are TGTGCCATCAGTGGCGCAGGCTGGGGGACTGAAGCTTTCTTT. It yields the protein CAISGAGWGTEAFF.

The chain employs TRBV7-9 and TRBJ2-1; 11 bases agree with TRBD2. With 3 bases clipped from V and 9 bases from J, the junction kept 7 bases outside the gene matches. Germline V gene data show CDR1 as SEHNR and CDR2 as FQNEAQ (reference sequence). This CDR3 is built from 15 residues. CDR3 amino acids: CASSFGTSGFGEQFF. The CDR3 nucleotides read TGTGCCAGCAGCTTTGGGACTAGCGGATTCGGTGAGCAGTTCTTC.

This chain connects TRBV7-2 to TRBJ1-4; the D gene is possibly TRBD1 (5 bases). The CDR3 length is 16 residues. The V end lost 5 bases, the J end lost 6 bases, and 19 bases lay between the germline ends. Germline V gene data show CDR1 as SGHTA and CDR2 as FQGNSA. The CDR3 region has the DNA TGTGCCAGCAGCCCTCAGACAGTAGCCCGATATGAAAAACTGTTTTTT. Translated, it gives CASSPQTVARYEKLFF.

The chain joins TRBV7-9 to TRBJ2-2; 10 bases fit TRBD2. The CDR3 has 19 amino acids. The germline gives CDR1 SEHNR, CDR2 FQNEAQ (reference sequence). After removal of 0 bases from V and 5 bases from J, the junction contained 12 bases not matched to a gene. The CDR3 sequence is CASSLAQLAGPNKTGELFF. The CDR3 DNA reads TGTGCCAGCAGCTTAGCCCAACTAGCGGGGCCGAACAAGACCGGGGAGCTGTTTTTT.

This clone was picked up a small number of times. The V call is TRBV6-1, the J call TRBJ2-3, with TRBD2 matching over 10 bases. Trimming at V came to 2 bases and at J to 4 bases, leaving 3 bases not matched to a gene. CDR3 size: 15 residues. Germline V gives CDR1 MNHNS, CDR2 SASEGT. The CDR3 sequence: CASSERLAGADTQYF. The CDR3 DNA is TGTGCCAGCAGTGAACGTCTAGCGGGAGCAGATACGCAGTATTTT.

This CDR3 is CASSLFTEPVGAKNIQYF. CDR3 in DNA: TGTGCCAGCAGTTTATTTACAGAGCCGGTAGGAGCCAAAAACATTCAGTACTTC. This sequence joins TRBV28 and TRBJ2-4; D not certain. Germline lookup yields CDR1 MDHEN and CDR2 SYDVKM. V gave up 1 base and J gave up 0 bases, with 16 bases separating them. The CDR3 loop spans 18 amino acids.

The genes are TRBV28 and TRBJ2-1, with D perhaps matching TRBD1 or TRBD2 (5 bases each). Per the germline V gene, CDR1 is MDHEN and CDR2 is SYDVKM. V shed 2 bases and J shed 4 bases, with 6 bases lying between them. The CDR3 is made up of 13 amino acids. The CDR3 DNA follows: TGTGCCAGCAGTTTAGAGGGGTACAATGAGCAGTTCTTC. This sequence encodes CASSLEGYNEQFF.

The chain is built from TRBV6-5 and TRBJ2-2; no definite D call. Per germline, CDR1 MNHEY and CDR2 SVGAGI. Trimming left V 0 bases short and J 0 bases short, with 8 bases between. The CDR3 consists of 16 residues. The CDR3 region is CASSYSRHTNTGELFF. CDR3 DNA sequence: TGTGCCAGCAGTTACTCGCGACACACGAACACCGGGGAGCTGTTTTTT.

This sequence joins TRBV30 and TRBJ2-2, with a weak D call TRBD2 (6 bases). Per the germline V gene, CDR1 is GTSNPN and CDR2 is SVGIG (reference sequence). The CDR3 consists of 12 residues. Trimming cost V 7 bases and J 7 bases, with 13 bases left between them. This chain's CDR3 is CALRGSGGELFF. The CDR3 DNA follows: TGTGCCTTACGGGGGTCGGGCGGGGAGCTGTTTTTT.

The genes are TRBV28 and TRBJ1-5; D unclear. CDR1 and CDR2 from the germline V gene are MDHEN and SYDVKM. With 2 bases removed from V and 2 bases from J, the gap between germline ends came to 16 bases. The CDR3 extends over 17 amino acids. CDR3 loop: CASSLRAGGLGNQPQHF. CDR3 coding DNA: TGTGCCAGCAGTTTAAGGGCAGGAGGCTTGGGCAATCAGCCCCAGCATTTT.

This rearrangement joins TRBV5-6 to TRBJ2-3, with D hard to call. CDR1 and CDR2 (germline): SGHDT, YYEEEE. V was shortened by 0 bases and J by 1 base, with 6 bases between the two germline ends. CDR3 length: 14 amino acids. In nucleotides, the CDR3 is TGTGCCAGCAGCTTGGGTCGGGGCACAGATACGCAGTATTTT. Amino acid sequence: CASSLGRGTDTQYF.

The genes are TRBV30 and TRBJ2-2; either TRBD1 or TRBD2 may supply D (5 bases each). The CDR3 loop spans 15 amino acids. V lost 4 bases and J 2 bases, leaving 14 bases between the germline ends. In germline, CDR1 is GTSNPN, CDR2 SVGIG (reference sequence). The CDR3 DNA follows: TGTGCCTGGAACACGGGGCTCGGAAACACCGGGGAGCTGTTTTTT. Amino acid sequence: CAWNTGLGNTGELFF. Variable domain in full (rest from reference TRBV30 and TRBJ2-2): SQTIHQWPATLVQPVGSPLSLECTVEGTSNPNLYWYRQAAGRGLQLLFYSVGIGQISSEVPQNLSASRPQDRQFILSSKKLLLSDSGFYLCAWNTGLGNTGELFFGEGSRLTVL.

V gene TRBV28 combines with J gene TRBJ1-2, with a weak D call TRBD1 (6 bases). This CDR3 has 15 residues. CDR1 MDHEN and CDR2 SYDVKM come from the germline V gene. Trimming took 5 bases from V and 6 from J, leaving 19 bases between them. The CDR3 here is CASSPRRGARNGYTF. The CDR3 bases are TGTGCCAGCAGTCCTCGTCGGGGGGCGAGGAATGGCTACACCTTC.

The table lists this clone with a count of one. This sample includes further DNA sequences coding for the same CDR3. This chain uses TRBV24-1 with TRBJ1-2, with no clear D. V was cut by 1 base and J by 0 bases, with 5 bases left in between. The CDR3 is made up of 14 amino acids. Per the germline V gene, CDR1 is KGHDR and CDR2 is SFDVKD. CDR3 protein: CATSDFTTNYGYTF. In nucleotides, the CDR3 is TGTGCCACCAGTGATTTTACTACTAACTATGGCTACACCTTC.

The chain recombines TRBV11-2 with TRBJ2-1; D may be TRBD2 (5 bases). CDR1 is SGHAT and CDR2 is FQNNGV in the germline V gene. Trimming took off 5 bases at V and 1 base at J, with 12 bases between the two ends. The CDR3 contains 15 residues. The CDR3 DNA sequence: TGTGCCAGCAGCCGAGGGTGGAATTCCTACAATGAGCAGTTCTTC. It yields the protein CASSRGWNSYNEQFF.

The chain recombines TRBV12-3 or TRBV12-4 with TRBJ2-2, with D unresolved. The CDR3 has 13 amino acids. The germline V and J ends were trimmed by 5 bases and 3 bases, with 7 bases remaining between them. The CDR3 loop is CASSPPHTGELFF. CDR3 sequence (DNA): TGTGCCAGCAGTCCCCCACACACCGGGGAGCTGTTTTTT.

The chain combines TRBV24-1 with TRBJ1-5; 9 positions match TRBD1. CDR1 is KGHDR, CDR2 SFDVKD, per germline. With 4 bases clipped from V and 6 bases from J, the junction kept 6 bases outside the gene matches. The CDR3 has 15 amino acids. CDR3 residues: CATSDPGTGSQPQHF. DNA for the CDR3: TGTGCCACCAGTGACCCCGGGACAGGGAGTCAGCCCCAGCATTTT.

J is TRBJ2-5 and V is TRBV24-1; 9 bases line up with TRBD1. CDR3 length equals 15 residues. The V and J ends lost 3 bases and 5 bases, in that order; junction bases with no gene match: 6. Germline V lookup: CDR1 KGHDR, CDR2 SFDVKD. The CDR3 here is CATSDVGQGRETQYF. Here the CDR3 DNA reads TGTGCCACCAGTGATGTGGGACAGGGAAGGGAGACCCAGTACTTC.

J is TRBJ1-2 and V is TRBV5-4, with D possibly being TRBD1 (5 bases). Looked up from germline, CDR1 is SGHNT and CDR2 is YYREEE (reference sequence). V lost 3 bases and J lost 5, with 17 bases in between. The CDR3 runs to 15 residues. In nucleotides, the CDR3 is TGTGCCAGCAGCTCCGGCAGGGACCTAGGGTATGGCTACACCTTC. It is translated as CASSSGRDLGYGYTF.

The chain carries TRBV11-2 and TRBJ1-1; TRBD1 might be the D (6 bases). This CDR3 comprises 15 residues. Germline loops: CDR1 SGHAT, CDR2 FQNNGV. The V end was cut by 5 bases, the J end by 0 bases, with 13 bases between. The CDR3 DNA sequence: TGTGCCAGCAGCGGACTACAGGGACTGAACACTGAAGCTTTCTTT. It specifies CASSGLQGLNTEAFF. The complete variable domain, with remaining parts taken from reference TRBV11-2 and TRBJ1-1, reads EAGVAQSPRYKIIEKRQSVAFWCNPISGHATLYWYQQILGQGPKLLIQFQNNGVVDDSQLPKDRFSAERLKGVDSTLKIQPAKLEDSAVYLCASSGLQGLNTEAFFGQGTRLTVV.